This TCR beta chain appears in the sequencing data of a study of blood T cells in healthy people across ages. Next came a second PCR, run for about 7 to 12 cycles, which used a sample-barcoded 5' primer along with a J-beta primer mix. TCRdb reanalysed the 5' RACE reads using MiXCR and keeps one entry per CDR3 protein. The sample consists of around 320,000 distinct CDR3 sequences, 25% to 30% of them appearing once. J lost 1 base, V lost 1 base, and 5 bases had no gene match. The CDR3 covers 16 residues. CDR1 is MNHEY, CDR2 SVGEGT, per germline. Comments on this clonotype: The antigen remains undetermined.

Study-level points and caveats: Samples with more naive T cells showed higher observed beta diversity. PBMCs that were unsorted prevented a conclusive naive versus antigen-experienced comparison. The long-lived group displayed more naive CD4+ cells, plus higher diversity, than the aged donors did.

The TCR comes from a woman in her 70s in good health. The chain uses TRBV6-2 or TRBV6-3 and TRBJ2-3; 7 bases agree with TRBD2. Specimen: blood. This chain's CDR3 is CASSYFRAGRTDTQYF. In nucleotides, the CDR3 is TGTGCCAGCAGTTACTTTCGAGCGGGACGCACAGATACGCAGTATTTT.